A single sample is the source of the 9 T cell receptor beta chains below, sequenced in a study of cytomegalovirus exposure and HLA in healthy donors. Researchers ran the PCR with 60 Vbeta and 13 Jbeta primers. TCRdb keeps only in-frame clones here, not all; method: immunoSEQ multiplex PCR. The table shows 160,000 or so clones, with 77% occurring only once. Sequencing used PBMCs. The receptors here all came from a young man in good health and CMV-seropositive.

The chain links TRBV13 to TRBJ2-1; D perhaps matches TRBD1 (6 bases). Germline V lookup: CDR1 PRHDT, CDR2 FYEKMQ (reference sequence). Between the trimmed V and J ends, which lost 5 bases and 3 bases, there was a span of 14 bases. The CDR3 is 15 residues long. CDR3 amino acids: CASSLVGAIYNEQFF. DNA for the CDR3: TGTGCCAGCAGCCTGGTGGGGGCGATCTACAATGAGCAGTTCTTC.

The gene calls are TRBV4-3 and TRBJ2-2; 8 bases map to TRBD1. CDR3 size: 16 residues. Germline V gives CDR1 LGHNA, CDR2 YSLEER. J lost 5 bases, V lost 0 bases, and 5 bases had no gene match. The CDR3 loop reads CASSQETGDYTGELFF. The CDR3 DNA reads TGCGCCAGCAGCCAAGAGACAGGGGATTATACCGGGGAGCTGTTTTTT.

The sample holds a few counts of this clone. The CDR3 loop reads CASSTSSYEQYF. The CDR3, as DNA: TGCGCCAGCAGCACTAGCTCCTACGAGCAGTACTTC. This chain connects TRBV5-1 to TRBJ2-7; a possible D gene is TRBD2 (5 bases). V was cut by 4 bases and J by 0 bases, with 5 bases left in between. Germline assignment: CDR1 SGHRS and CDR2 YFSETQ. This CDR3 is 12 amino acids long.

The CDR3 protein is CASRAGNPEAFF. CDR3 sequence (DNA): TGTGCCAGCAGAGCAGGGAATCCTGAAGCTTTCTTT. This chain uses TRBV7-9 with TRBJ1-1, with TRBD1 as a possible D gene (5 bases). Germline CDR1 SEHNR, CDR2 FQNEAQ (reference sequence). The CDR3 spans 12 residues. V lost 6 bases to trimming and J lost 6 bases, with 11 bases between them.

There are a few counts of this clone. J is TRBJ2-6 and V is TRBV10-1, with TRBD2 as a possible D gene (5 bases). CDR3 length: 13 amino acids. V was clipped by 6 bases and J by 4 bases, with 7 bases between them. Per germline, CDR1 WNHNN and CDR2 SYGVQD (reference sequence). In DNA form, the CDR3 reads TGCGCCAGCAGGGGGAGCGGGGCCAACGTCCTGACTTTC. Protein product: CASRGSGANVLTF.

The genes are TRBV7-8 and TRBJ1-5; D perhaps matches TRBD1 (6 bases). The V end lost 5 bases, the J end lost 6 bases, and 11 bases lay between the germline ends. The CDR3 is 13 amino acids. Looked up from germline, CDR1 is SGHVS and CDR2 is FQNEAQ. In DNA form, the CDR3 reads TGTGCCAGCAGCACCGACAGGCCTCAGCCCCAGCATTTT. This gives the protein CASSTDRPQPQHF.

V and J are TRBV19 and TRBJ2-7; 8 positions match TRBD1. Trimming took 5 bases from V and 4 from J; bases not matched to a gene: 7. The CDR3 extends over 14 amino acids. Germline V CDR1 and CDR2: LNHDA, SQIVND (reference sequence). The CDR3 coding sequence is TGTGCCAGTAGTTGGCTTGGACAGGGTTACGAGCAGTACTTC. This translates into CASSWLGQGYEQYF.

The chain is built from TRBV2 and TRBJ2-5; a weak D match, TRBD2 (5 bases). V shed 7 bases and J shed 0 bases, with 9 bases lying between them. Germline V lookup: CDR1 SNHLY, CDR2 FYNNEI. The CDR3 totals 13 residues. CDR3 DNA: TGTGCCAGCAATTCGAGGGACCAAGAGACCCAGTACTTC. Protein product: CASNSRDQETQYF.

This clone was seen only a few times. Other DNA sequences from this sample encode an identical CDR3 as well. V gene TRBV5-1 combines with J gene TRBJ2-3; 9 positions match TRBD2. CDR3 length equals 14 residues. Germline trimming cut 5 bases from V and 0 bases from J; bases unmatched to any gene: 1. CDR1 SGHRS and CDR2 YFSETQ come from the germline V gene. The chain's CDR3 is CASSLAGSTDTQYF. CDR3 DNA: TGCGCCAGCAGTCTAGCGGGGAGCACAGATACGCAGTATTTT.